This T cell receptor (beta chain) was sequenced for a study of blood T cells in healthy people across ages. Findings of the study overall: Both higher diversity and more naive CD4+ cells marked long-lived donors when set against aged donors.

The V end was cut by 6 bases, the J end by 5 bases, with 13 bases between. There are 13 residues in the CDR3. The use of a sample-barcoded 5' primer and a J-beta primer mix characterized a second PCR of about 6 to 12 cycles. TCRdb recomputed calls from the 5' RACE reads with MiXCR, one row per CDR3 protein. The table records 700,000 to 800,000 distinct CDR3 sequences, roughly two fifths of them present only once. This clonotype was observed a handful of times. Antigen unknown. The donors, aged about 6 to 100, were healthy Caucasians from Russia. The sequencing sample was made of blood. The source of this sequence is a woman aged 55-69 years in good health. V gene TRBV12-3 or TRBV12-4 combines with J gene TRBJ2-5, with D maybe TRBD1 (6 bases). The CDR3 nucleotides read TGTGCCAGCAGCCGACAGGTTGGCGAGACCCAGTACTTC. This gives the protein CASSRQVGETQYF.